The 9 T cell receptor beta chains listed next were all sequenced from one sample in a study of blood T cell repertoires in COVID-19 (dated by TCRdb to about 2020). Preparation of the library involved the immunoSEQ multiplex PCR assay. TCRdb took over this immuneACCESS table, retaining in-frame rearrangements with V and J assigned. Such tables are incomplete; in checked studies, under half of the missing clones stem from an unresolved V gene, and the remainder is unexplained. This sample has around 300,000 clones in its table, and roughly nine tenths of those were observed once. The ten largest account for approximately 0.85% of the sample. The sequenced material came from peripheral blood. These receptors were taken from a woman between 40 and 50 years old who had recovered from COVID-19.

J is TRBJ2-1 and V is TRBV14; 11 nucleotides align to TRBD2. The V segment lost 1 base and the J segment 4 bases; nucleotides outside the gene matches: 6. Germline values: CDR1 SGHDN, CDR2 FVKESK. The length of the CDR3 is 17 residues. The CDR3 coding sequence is TGTGCCAGCAGCCAAGTGGGGGGGACTAGCGGTTACAATGAGCAGTTCTTC. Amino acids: CASSQVGGTSGYNEQFF.

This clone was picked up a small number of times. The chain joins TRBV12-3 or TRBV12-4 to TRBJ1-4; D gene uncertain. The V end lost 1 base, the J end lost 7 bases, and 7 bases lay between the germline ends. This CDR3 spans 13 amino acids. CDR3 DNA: TGTGCCAGCAGTTTAGTAGGGAGTGAAAAACTGTTTTTT. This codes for CASSLVGSEKLFF.

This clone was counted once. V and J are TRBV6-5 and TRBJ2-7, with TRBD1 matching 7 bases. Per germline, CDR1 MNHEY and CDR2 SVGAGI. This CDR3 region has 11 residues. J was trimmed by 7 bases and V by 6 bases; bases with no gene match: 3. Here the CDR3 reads CASRTGLEQYF. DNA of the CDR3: TGTGCCAGCAGGACAGGGCTTGAGCAGTACTTC.

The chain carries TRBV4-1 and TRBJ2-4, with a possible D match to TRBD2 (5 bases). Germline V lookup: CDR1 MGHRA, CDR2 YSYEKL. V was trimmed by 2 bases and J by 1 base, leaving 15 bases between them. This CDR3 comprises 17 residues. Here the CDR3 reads CASSQRREGLAKNIQYF. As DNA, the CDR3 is TGCGCCAGCAGCCAACGTCGGGAAGGGCTCGCCAAAAACATTCAGTACTTC.

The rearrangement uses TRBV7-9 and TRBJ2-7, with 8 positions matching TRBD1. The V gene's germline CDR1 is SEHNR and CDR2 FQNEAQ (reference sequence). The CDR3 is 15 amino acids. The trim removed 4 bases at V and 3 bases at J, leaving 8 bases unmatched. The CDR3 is CASSSHPTGGYEQYF. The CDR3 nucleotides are TGTGCCAGCAGCTCTCACCCTACAGGGGGCTACGAGCAGTACTTC.

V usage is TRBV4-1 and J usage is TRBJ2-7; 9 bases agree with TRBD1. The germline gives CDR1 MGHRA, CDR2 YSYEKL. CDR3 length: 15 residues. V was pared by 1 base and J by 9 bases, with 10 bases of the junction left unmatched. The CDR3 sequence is CASSQAGTGYGGQYF. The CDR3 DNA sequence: TGCGCCAGCAGCCAAGCCGGGACAGGGTACGGCGGGCAGTACTTC.

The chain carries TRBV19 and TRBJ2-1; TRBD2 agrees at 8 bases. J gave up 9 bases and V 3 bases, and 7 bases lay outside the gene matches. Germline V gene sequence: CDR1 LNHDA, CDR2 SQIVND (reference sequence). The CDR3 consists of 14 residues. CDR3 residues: CASSIWTSSGEQFF. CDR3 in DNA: TGTGCCAGTAGTATCTGGACTAGCTCCGGTGAGCAGTTCTTC.

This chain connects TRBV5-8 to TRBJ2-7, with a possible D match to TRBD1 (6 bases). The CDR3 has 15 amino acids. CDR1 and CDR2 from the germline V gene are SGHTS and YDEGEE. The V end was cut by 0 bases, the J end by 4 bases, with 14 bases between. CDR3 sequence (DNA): TGTGCCAGCAGCTTGGAGGGGACATTGGTTTACGAGCAGTACTTC. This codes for CASSLEGTLVYEQYF.

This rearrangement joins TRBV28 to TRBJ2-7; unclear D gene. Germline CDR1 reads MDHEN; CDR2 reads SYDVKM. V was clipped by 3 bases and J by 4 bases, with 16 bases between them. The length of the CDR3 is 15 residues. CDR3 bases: TGTGCCAGCAGTTTTGGTCTCCGCACCGGGTACGAGCAGTACTTC. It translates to CASSFGLRTGYEQYF.